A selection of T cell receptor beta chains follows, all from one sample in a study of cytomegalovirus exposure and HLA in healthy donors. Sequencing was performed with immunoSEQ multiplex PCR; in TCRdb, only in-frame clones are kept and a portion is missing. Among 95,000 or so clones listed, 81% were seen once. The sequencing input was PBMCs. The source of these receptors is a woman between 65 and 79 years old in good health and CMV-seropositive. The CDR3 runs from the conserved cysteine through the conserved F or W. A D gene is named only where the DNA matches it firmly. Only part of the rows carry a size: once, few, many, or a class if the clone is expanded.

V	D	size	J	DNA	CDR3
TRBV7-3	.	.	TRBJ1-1	TGTGCCAGCAGCTTGGGACACACGAACACTGAAGCTTTCTTT	CASSLGHTNTEAFF
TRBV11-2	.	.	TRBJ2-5	TGTGCCAGCAGCCCCCCCGCAGGGGTTGAGCGAGAGACCCAGTACTTC	CASSPPAGVERETQYF
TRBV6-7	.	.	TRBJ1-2	TGTGCCAGCAGGCCGGAAGTCGGACAGTACTTAGGCTACACCTTC	CASRPEVGQYLGYTF
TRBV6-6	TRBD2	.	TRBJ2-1	TGTGCCAGCAGTGTAATGCCGGGACTAGCCTTGAATGAGCAGTTCTTC	CASSVMPGLALNEQFF
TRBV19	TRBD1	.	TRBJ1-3	TGTGCCAGTAGTAGGTCCGGGACAGGGGGCCTAGTCTCTGGAAACACCATATATTTT	CASSRSGTGGLVSGNTIYF
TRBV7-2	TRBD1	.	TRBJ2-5	TGTGCCAGCAGCTTCCCCCGGAGGGGACAGGGGTTAGAGACCCAGTACTTC	CASSFPRRGQGLETQYF
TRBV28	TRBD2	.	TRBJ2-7	TGTGCCAGCAGCCCCCCGCCACTAGCGGGAGGTTCCTACGAGCAGTACTTC	CASSPPPLAGGSYEQYF
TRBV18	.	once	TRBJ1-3	TGTGCCAGCTCACCGAAGCAGGGTTCCAGCTCTGGAAACACCATATATTTT	CASSPKQGSSSGNTIYF
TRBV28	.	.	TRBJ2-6	TGTGCCAGCAGTTTTCCCGGGGTAGGGGCCAACGTCCTGACTTTC	CASSFPGVGANVLTF
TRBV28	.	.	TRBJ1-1	TGTGCCAGCAGTCCTCCACTTGGGGGCGCTTCCACTGAAGCTTTCTTT	CASSPPLGGASTEAFF
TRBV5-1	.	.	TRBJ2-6	TGCGCCAGCAGCCCGACTTCCGGGGCCAACGTCCTGACTTTC	CASSPTSGANVLTF
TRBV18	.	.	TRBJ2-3	TGTGCCAGCTCACATACAGGGAGCGCAGATACGCAGTATTTT	CASSHTGSADTQYF
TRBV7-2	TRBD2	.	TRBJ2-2	TGTGCCAGCAGCTTTGGCGGGAGTAGCACCGGGGAGCTGTTTTTT	CASSFGGSSTGELFF
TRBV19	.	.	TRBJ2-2	TGTGCCAGTAGTATAGGGGCATACAGGGCGAACACCGGGGAGCTGTTTTTT	CASSIGAYRANTGELFF
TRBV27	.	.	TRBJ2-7	TGTGCCAGCAGTTCCTCACCACCACGACTAGGGGTCGGCGACGAGCAGTACTTC	CASSSSPPRLGVGDEQYF
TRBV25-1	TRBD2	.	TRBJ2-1	TGTGCCAGCAATCCTAGCGGGAGAAGTAAATATGAGCAGTTCTTC	CASNPSGRSKYEQFF
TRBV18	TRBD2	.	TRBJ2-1	TGTGCCAGCTCCCGACTAGCGGGGGCGGCCAATGAGCAGTTCTTC	CASSRLAGAANEQFF
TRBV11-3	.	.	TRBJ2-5	TGTGCCAGCAGTGGGGGGGCAGTTCAAGAGACCCAGTACTTC	CASSGGAVQETQYF
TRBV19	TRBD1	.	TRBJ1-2	TGTGCCAGTAGTCCACCGAGGGACAGGGCGTATGGCTACACCTTC	CASSPPRDRAYGYTF
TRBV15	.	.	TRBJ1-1	TGTGCCACCAGCAGAGATAGGGGAAGCACTGAAGCTTTCTTT	CATSRDRGSTEAFF
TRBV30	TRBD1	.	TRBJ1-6	TGTGCCTTAGACAGGGGGATGAATTGGGCCCTCCACTTT	CALDRGMNWALHF
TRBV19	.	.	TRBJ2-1	TGTGCCAGTAGTATAGGACAGGCGGTCTACAATGAGCAGTTCTTC	CASSIGQAVYNEQFF
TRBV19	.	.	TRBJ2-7	TGTGCCAGTAGTAATACGGAGAGATACGAGCAGTACTTC	CASSNTERYEQYF
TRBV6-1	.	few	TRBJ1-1	TGTGCCAGCAGTGAAGGGAGCACCTTGGGAGCTTTCTTT	CASSEGSTLGAFF
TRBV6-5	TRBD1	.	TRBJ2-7	TGTGCCAGCAGTGGCCGGGACAGCACCTACGAGCAGTACTTC	CASSGRDSTYEQYF
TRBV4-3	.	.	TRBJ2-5	TGCGCCAGCAGCCCTAACCCCGGAGAGACCCAGTACTTC	CASSPNPGETQYF
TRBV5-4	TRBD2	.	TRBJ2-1	TGTGCCAGCAGCCCTAGCGGGGGGAGGAATGAGCAGTTCTTC	CASSPSGGRNEQFF
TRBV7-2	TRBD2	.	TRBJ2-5	TGTGCCAGCAGCTACATCTGGGGGGGAGAGACCCAGTACTTC	CASSYIWGGETQYF
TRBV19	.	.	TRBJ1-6	TGTGCCAGTAGAGACGGGCAGGGTGGTTCACCCCTCCACTTT	CASRDGQGGSPLHF
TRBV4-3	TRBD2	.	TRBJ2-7	TGCGCCAGCAGCCAAGTTGTGACTAGCGGGACCTACGAGCAGTACTTC	CASSQVVTSGTYEQYF
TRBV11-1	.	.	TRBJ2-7	TGTGCCAGCAGCTCTTCCTACGAGCAGTACTTC	CASSSSYEQYF
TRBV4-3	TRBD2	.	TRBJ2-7	TGCGCCAGCAGCCCCAGTCTAGCGGGCCCTCTCGAGCAGTACTTC	CASSPSLAGPLEQYF
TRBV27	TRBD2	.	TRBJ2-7	TGTGCCAGCAGTTCACGGACTAGCGGGAGATTAGGCGACGAGCAGTACTTC	CASSSRTSGRLGDEQYF
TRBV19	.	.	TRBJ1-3	TGTGCCAGTAGTTTTCAACCGGGAGCTGGAAACACCATATATTTT	CASSFQPGAGNTIYF
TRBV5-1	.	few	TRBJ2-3	TGCGCCAGCAGCTCGGTTAGCACAGATACGCAGTATTTT	CASSSVSTDTQYF
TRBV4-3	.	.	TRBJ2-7	TGCGCCAGCAGCCAAGAACCAGGGGACGAGCAGTACTTC	CASSQEPGDEQYF
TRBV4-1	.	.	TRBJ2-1	TGCGCCAGCAGCCAAGAGATTCTACGGGTTGAGCAGTTCTTC	CASSQEILRVEQFF
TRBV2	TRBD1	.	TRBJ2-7	TGTGCCAGCACCAAACAGGGGGCTGACTACGAGCAGTACTTC	CASTKQGADYEQYF
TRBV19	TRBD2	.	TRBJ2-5	TGTGCCAGTAGTATTTCGGGAGGGCCGATGGGTGTGCAGTACTTC	CASSISGGPMGVQYF
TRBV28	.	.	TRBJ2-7	TGTGCCAGCAGTTTCCCAGGATCAGGAACCTACGAGCAGTACTTC	CASSFPGSGTYEQYF
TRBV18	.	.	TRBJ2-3	TGTGCCAGCTCACCATTGAAGAGTACAGATACGCAGTATTTT	CASSPLKSTDTQYF
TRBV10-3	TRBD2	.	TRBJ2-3	TGTGCCACCAGTGAGTCGAGGACTAGCGGGAGGGGAGATACGCAGTATTTT	CATSESRTSGRGDTQYF
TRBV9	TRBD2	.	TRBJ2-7	TGTGCCAGCAGCGAGGCCCCGGGGGGTACCTACGAGCAGTACTTC	CASSEAPGGTYEQYF
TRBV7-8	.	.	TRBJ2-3	TGTGCCAGCAGCCGACTGGATACGCAGTATTTT	CASSRLDTQYF
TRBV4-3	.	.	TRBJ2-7	TGCGCCAGCAGCCAAGATGGACGCCAGGGCTACGAGCAGTACTTC	CASSQDGRQGYEQYF
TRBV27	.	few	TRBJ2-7	TGTGCCAGCAGCCGGACAGTCCACGAGCAGTACTTC	CASSRTVHEQYF
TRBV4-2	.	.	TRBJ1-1	TGTGCCAGCAGCCAAGTAGGAGGGGTTGGAACTGAAGCTTTCTTT	CASSQVGGVGTEAFF
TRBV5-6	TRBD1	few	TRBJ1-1	TGTGCCAGCAGTCCCGGGACAGGGGGAGCGAACACTGAAGCTTTCTTT	CASSPGTGGANTEAFF
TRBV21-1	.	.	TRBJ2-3	TGTGCCAGCAGTAAAAAAAATGGGGGCCCGGCACAGTGGAGGGAGGGAAACACAGATACGCAGTATTTT	CASSKKNGGPAQWREGNTDTQYF
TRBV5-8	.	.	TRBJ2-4	TGTGCCAGCAGCTTTCGGACTCCGGGCGCAAAGAACATTCAGTACTTC	CASSFRTPGAKNIQYF
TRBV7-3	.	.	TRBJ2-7	TGTGCCAGCAGCGATACAGGTCCCGAGCAGTACTTC	CASSDTGPEQYF
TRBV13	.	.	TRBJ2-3	TGTGCCAGCAGTTATGGGAGTACGCAGTATTTT	CASSYGSTQYF
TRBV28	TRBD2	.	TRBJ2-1	TGTGCCAGCAGGACCAGACTAGCGGGAGGGTACAATGAGCAGTTCTTC	CASRTRLAGGYNEQFF
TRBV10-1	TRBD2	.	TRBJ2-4	TGCGCCAGCAGTAGCGGGAGGAACACTCAAGCAGCCAAAAACATTCAGTACTTC	CASSSGRNTQAAKNIQYF